The clone carrying this T cell receptor (beta chain) was seen many times. Its antigen is unidentified. Clones were read by immunoSEQ multiplex PCR, and TCRdb kept only the in-frame ones, dropping some. The sample lists around 78,000 clones; about 85% were seen once. This entry is derived from a study of OX40 agonist ivuxolimab in advanced cancers. General observations from the study: Clonal expansion was among the lowest in partial responders at 0.1-3.0 mg/kg, especially CD8+. Clonal expansion by week 6 occurred in CD4+ and CD8+ blood T cells (at 0.1 to 3.0 mg/kg). Relative to CD4+ cells, CD8+ T cells on average had more expanded clones.

Trimming left V 8 bases short and J 3 bases short, with 16 bases between. The CDR3 has 14 amino acids. Germline V gene lookup returns CDR1 SNHLY and CDR2 FYNNEI. The receptor comes from an adult with an advanced solid tumor such as melanoma, head and neck, liver or kidney cancer. J is TRBJ1-2 and V is TRBV2; D unresolved. Specimen: CD4+ or CD8+ T cells sorted from blood, collected in a trial of the OX40 agonist ivuxolimab. The CDR3 DNA is TGTGCCAGCGAGGGCGGGAACACGCACTATGGCTACACCTTC. It specifies CASEGGNTHYGYTF.